This T cell receptor beta chain was identified in a study of blood T cell repertoires in COVID-19. CDR1 is LNHDA, CDR2 SQIVND, per germline (reference sequence). The trim removed 3 bases at V and 6 bases at J, leaving 22 bases unmatched. The CDR3 consists of 21 residues. Method: immunoSEQ multiplex PCR; TCRdb's copy keeps in-frame clones and lacks some. The data hold 250,000 or so clones, with 80% to 85% observed a single time. Self-reported history from a screening survey and questionnaire set each donor's cohort. The source material was PBMCs or T cells enriched from blood (not recorded which). This receptor was taken from a man aged 50 to 60 who had recovered from COVID-19. The chain combines TRBV19 with TRBJ2-4; 11 nucleotides match TRBD1. The CDR3 region is CASSIGRVRWTGGSPTNIQYF. The CDR3 DNA reads as TGTGCCAGTAGTATTGGCCGGGTTCGCTGGACAGGGGGCTCCCCAACAAACATTCAGTACTTC.